One and the same sample provided the 23 T cell receptor beta chains below, sequenced in a study of T cell responses to AZD1222 COVID-19 vaccine. The method was immunoSEQ multiplex PCR; TCRdb's version includes in-frame clones alone and lacks a portion of them. The sample consists of about 76,000 clones, more than 70% of them appearing once. The specimen comprised peripheral blood, sampled on day 0 of AZD1222 vaccination. Every receptor here comes from an adult in good health.

This clone was seen only a few times. The V gene is TRBV6-5, the J gene TRBJ2-5; the match to TRBD1 covers 11 bases. CDR3 length: 14 amino acids. Germline V gene lookup returns CDR1 MNHEY and CDR2 SVGAGI. Unmatched junction bases numbered 6, after V lost 4 bases and J lost 8 bases. Here the CDR3 DNA reads TGTGCCAGCAGTTTAGGACAGGGGGCGAAAACCCAGTACTTC. This sequence encodes CASSLGQGAKTQYF.

The chain joins TRBV12-3 or TRBV12-4 to TRBJ1-1; the D is unclear. V shed 3 bases and J shed 1 base, with 6 bases lying between them. CDR3 length equals 13 residues. CDR3 region: CASSLAENTEAFF. In nucleotides, the CDR3 is TGTGCCAGCAGTTTGGCGGAGAACACTGAAGCTTTCTTT.

The V call is TRBV28, the J call TRBJ1-2, with 9 bases identical to TRBD1. Germline loops: CDR1 MDHEN, CDR2 SYDVKM. The CDR3 has 14 residues. V shed 10 bases, J shed 8 bases, and the junction held 14 bases outside the gene matches. The CDR3 nucleotides read TGTGCCATCGCGACCGGGACAGGGTTAGTAGGCTACACCTTC. This codes for CAIATGTGLVGYTF.

The chain uses TRBV28 and TRBJ1-3; possible D gene TRBD1, 6 bases. CDR3 length equals 16 residues. V was trimmed by 1 base and J by 0 bases, leaving 10 bases between them. Per germline, CDR1 MDHEN and CDR2 SYDVKM. The CDR3 loop reads CASSLSTGSSGNTIYF. As DNA, the CDR3 is TGTGCCAGCAGTTTATCCACAGGGAGCTCTGGAAACACCATATATTTT.

In this sample, this clone turned up a few times. The rearrangement uses TRBV2 and TRBJ2-7; no firm D call. Germline CDR1 is SNHLY and CDR2 is FYNNEI. The CDR3 covers 13 residues. Trimming removed 3 bases from V and 1 base from J, with 7 bases in between. This CDR3 reads CASSDVFSYEQYV. In nucleotides, the CDR3 is TGTGCCAGCAGTGATGTATTTTCCTACGAGCAGTACGTC.

Note on this clone: A read error may produce the germline difference seen at one junction end. The V gene is TRBV3-1 (or the pseudogene TRBV3-2), the J gene TRBJ2-2; D ambiguous. The germline gives CDR1 LGHDT, CDR2 YNNKEL (reference sequence). This CDR3 is built from 15 residues. CDR3 sequence reads: CASSQGPANTGELFF. The CDR3 DNA reads as TGTGCCAGCAGTCAAGGGCCAGCGAACACCGGGGAGCTGTTTTTT.

V and J are TRBV11-2 and TRBJ1-2; D not certain. The CDR3 runs 13 residues. Per germline, CDR1 SGHAT and CDR2 FQNNGV. Trimming took 1 base from V and 2 from J, leaving 5 bases between them. CDR3: CASSLATNYGYTF. The CDR3, as DNA: TGTGCCAGCAGCTTAGCGACCAACTATGGCTACACCTTC.

CDR3 sequence: CASSQTAGGGGYNEQFF. Written as DNA, the CDR3 is TGTGCCAGCAGCCAAACTGCGGGGGGGGGCGGCTACAATGAGCAGTTCTTC. This chain joins TRBV4-2 and TRBJ2-1; the match to TRBD2 covers 9 bases. V was clipped by 2 bases and J by 3 bases; unmatched bases: 8. Germline assignment: CDR1 LGHNA and CDR2 YNFKEQ. The CDR3 is 17 residues long.

This chain joins TRBV3-1 (or the pseudogene TRBV3-2) and TRBJ1-6; D remains unclear. The CDR3 contains 13 residues. With 5 bases removed from V and 9 bases from J, the gap between germline ends came to 11 bases. Germline lookup yields CDR1 LGHDT and CDR2 YNNKEL (reference sequence). CDR3 nucleotides: TGTGCCAGCAGCGGGCAGACAAGTTCACCCCTCCACTTT. Encoded protein: CASSGQTSSPLHF.

The V and J genes are TRBV7-3 and TRBJ2-1, with a tentative D call TRBD2 (5 bases). The CDR3 sequence is 14 residues long. The V gene lost 5 bases and the J gene lost 4 bases, with 12 bases spanning the gap. Germline assignment: CDR1 SGHTA and CDR2 FQGTGA. The CDR3 region is CASSPHAGYNEQFF. The CDR3 region has the DNA TGTGCCAGCAGCCCCCACGCGGGTTACAATGAGCAGTTCTTC.

The rearrangement uses TRBV18 and TRBJ1-2, with 8 bases that match TRBD1. The CDR3 is 15 amino acids. Trimming removed 3 bases from V and 3 bases from J; junction bases left unmatched: 6. Germline CDR1 KGHSH, CDR2 LQKENI. As DNA, the CDR3 is TGTGCCAGCTCACCCGGACAGGGTGGGTACTATGGCTACACCTTC. Residues: CASSPGQGGYYGYTF.

V is TRBV2 and J is TRBJ2-1; 8 bases map to TRBD2. V lost 6 bases and J lost 4; bases outside the gene matches: 5. Germline-derived CDR1 and CDR2 are SNHLY and FYNNEI. This CDR3 is built from 14 residues. This CDR3 is CASRRLARYNEQFF. DNA for the CDR3: TGTGCCAGCAGAAGACTAGCGAGATACAATGAGCAGTTCTTC.

The J gene is TRBJ2-1, the V gene TRBV4-1, with 7 bases that match TRBD2. The germline CDR1 and CDR2 sequences are MGHRA and YSYEKL. The CDR3 covers 15 residues. The V and J ends lost 4 bases and 3 bases, in that order; junction bases with no gene match: 6. The CDR3 loop is CASSPSGLFYNEQFF. The CDR3, as DNA: TGCGCCAGCAGCCCCTCGGGACTATTCTACAATGAGCAGTTCTTC.

V usage is TRBV28 and J usage is TRBJ1-5, with 7 bases matching TRBD1. The V segment lost 6 bases and the J segment 4 bases; nucleotides outside the gene matches: 9. The CDR3 contains 15 residues. Germline CDR1 MDHEN, CDR2 SYDVKM. The CDR3, as DNA: TGTGCCAGCAGGTCCCCCAGGGGGGGAAATCAGCCCCAGCATTTT. It specifies CASRSPRGGNQPQHF.

The V and J genes are TRBV21-1 and TRBJ2-3; the table's D call, TRBD2, was not checked against the DNA. TRBV21-1 is annotated as a pseudogene. The CDR3 contains 13 residues. The CDR3 is CASRAPKVATQYF. The CDR3 nucleotides are TGTGCCAGCAGAGCCCCGAAAGTTGCTACGCAGTATTTT.

The chain links TRBV5-5 to TRBJ1-4; D gene uncertain. V was cut by 0 bases and J by 7 bases, with 1 base left in between. CDR1 and CDR2 from the germline V gene are SGHKS and YYEKEE (reference sequence). CDR3 size: 11 residues. The CDR3 sequence: CASSLGEKLFF. In nucleotides, the CDR3 is TGTGCCAGCAGCTTGGGTGAAAAACTGTTTTTT.

The chain joins TRBV19 to TRBJ2-1, with 7 nucleotides matching TRBD2. The CDR3 is 14 residues long. Trimming at V came to 8 bases and at J to 4 bases, leaving 8 bases not matched to a gene. The germline V gene encodes CDR1 LNHDA and CDR2 SQIVND (reference sequence). DNA for the CDR3: TGTGCCAGTGGGAGGGAGCGGCGATACAATGAGCAGTTCTTC. Protein: CASGRERRYNEQFF.

The chain couples TRBV7-2 to TRBJ2-7; the match to TRBD2 covers 7 bases. The CDR3 contains 15 residues. CDR1 SGHTA and CDR2 FQGNSA come from the germline V gene. The V and J ends lost 2 bases and 3 bases, in that order; junction bases with no gene match: 7. CDR3 sequence: CASSLLAVGVYEQYF. For the CDR3, the DNA is TGTGCCAGCAGCTTACTAGCGGTTGGGGTCTACGAGCAGTACTTC.

The rearrangement joins TRBV5-1 to TRBJ1-1; TRBD1 is a possible D gene (6 bases). V lost 4 bases to trimming and J lost 1 base, with 20 bases between them. The CDR3 extends over 17 amino acids. Germline V lookup: CDR1 SGHRS, CDR2 YFSETQ. CDR3 in DNA: TGCGCCAGCAGCACCCCCGCGAGGGGGGCCCGGAACACTGAAGCTTTCTTT. Its protein is CASSTPARGARNTEAFF. Filled out from reference TRBV5-1 and TRBJ1-1, the complete variable domain reads KAGVTQTPRYLIKTRGQQVTLSCSPISGHRSVSWYQQTPGQGLQFLFEYFSETQRNKGNFPGRFSGRQFSNSRSEMNVSTLELGDSALYLCASSTPARGARNTEAFFGQGTRLTVV.

The J gene is TRBJ1-5, the V gene TRBV19, with 8 bases lining up with TRBD1. This CDR3 region has 15 residues. Trimming took 4 bases from V and 4 from J; bases not matched to a gene: 6. CDR1 and CDR2 (germline): LNHDA, SQIVND (reference sequence). The CDR3 coding sequence is TGTGCCAGTAGTAGGGAGTACAGGGGGAATCAGCCCCAGCATTTT. The encoded protein is CASSREYRGNQPQHF.

This rearrangement joins TRBV28 to TRBJ1-2; D gene uncertain. Germline lookup yields CDR1 MDHEN and CDR2 SYDVKM. Trimming removed 3 bases from V and 0 bases from J, with 8 bases in between. This CDR3 region has 14 residues. This CDR3 is CASSFAATNYGYTF. The CDR3 region has the DNA TGTGCCAGCAGTTTTGCCGCAACTAACTATGGCTACACCTTC.

The rearrangement joins TRBV6-4 to TRBJ2-1; no definite D call. The CDR3 loop spans 13 amino acids. The germline CDR1 and CDR2 sequences are MRHNA and SNTAGT. The V end lost 3 bases, the J end lost 11 bases, and 14 bases lay between the germline ends. The CDR3 reads CASSEDGWTKQFF. CDR3 coding DNA: TGTGCCAGCAGTGAGGATGGGTGGACCAAGCAGTTCTTC.

This clone was seen only a few times. V is TRBV2 and J is TRBJ1-2; D is unresolved. V lost 7 bases and J 6 bases, leaving 15 bases between the germline ends. This CDR3 has 13 amino acids. Per the germline V gene, CDR1 is SNHLY and CDR2 is FYNNEI. CDR3 region: CASKAGASNGYTF. The CDR3 DNA is TGTGCCAGCAAGGCAGGCGCCTCTAATGGCTACACCTTC.